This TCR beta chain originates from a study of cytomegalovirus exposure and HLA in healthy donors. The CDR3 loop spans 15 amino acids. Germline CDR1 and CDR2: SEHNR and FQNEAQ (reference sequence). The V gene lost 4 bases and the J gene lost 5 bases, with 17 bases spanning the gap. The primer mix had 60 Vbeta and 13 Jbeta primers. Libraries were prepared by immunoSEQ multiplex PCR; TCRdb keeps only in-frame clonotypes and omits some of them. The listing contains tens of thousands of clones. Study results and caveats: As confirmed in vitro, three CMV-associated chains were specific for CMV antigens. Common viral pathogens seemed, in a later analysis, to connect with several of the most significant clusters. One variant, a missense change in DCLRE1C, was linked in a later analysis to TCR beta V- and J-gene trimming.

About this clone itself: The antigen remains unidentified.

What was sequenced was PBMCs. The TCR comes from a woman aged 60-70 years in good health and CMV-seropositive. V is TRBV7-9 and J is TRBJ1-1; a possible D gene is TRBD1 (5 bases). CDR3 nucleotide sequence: TGTGCCAGCAGCTCTCCCGTGCAAAAGGGGACTGAAGCTTTCTTT. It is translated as CASSSPVQKGTEAFF.